This entry features one T cell receptor beta chain sequence. This sample was included in a study of cytomegalovirus exposure and HLA in healthy donors. The V gene lost 4 bases and the J gene lost 5 bases, with 11 bases spanning the gap. CDR1 MNHEY and CDR2 SVGAGI come from the germline V gene. CDR3 length: 14 residues. It was with 60 Vbeta and 13 Jbeta primers that the PCR ran. Clones were read by immunoSEQ multiplex PCR, and TCRdb kept only the in-frame ones, dropping some. The sample lists approximately 130,000 clones, 60% to 75% seen once, with about 2.7% in the top ten. These donors counted as nominally healthy when sampled, but unrecorded immune exposures were likely.

The TCR comes from a woman aged 40 to 50 in good health and CMV-seropositive. The sequencing sample was made of PBMCs. The J gene is TRBJ2-2, the V gene TRBV6-5; possibly TRBD1 for D (6 bases). CDR3 DNA sequence: TGTGCCAGCAGTTCCGCAAGGGGGACCGGGGAGCTGTTTTTT. Residues: CASSSARGTGELFF.